This TCR beta chain is drawn from a study of T-cell memory formation after mild COVID-19. Study conclusions and caveats: Memory cells collected pre-infection included some clones that later responded, suggesting cross-reactive memory joined. Clonal second-wave expansions that peaked on day 37 had unconfirmed SARS-CoV-2 specificity. CD4+ bias marked clones expanding day 15 to 37, unlike balanced contracting clones.

5'RACE primed at constant segments yielded TCR alpha and TCR beta cDNA libraries bearing sample barcodes and UMIs. Via MiXCR, TCRdb re-called the 5' RACE reads, giving one row per CDR3 protein. This table holds 100,000 to 140,000 distinct CDR3 sequences, approximately 15% found once. This clonotype was found a few times. Antigen unknown. Germline V CDR1 and CDR2: SGHTA, FQGNSA. With 6 bases removed from V and 3 bases from J, the gap between germline ends came to 11 bases. The CDR3 runs 13 residues. This receptor was taken from a man younger than 30 who had mild COVID-19 (a few samples of this study predate the infection). Cell type and time point are not known. The chain recombines TRBV7-2 with TRBJ1-2; maybe TRBD1 (5 bases). Sequencing used PBMCs or a T cell subset sorted from them (not recorded which). DNA for the CDR3: TGTGCCAGCAGGGGTGGGACGGACTATGGCTACACCTTC. Translating it yields CASRGGTDYGYTF. Filled out from reference TRBV7-2 and TRBJ1-2, the complete variable domain reads GAGVSQSPSNKVTEKGKDVELRCDPISGHTALYWYRQSLGQGLEFLIYFQGNSAPDKSGLPSDRFSAERTGGSVSTLTIQRTQQEDSAVYLCASRGGTDYGYTFGSGTRLTVV.